Following are 32 T cell receptor beta chains from one sample sequenced in a study of early T cells in non-severe SARS-CoV-2 infection. TCRdb passed the 5' RACE reads through MiXCR, listing each CDR3 protein once. The profile shows about 42,000 distinct CDR3 sequences, around 7% of them singletons. Input material: whole blood. The receptors here all came from an adult who was a healthcare worker with PCR-confirmed SARS-CoV-2 infection or an uninfected control (not recorded which).

This clonotype was picked up a small number of times. V usage is TRBV6-2 or TRBV6-3 and J usage is TRBJ2-7, with D perhaps being TRBD1 or TRBD2 (5 bases each). Germline V lookup: CDR1 MNHEY, CDR2 SVGEGT. The CDR3 extends over 14 amino acids. V was trimmed by 7 bases and J by 4 bases, leaving 17 bases between them. The CDR3 bases are TGTGCCAGCACCCGAACCGGGACCGCGTACGAGCAGTACTTC. This sequence encodes CASTRTGTAYEQYF.

This clonotype has only a few counts. The gene calls are TRBV20-1 and TRBJ1-6; the match to TRBD1 covers 7 bases. Per germline, CDR1 DFQATT and CDR2 SNEGSKA (reference sequence). There are 15 residues in the CDR3. J was trimmed by 5 bases and V by 5 bases; bases with no gene match: 9. The CDR3 bases are TGCAGTGCTCCTAGACAGGGCAAAGATAATTCACCCCTCCACTTT. Translation: CSAPRQGKDNSPLHF.

This clonotype was seen repeatedly, ten times or more. V gene TRBV12-3 or TRBV12-4 combines with J gene TRBJ2-7; TRBD1 aligns across 8 bases. The CDR3 is made up of 14 amino acids. V lost 7 bases, J lost 0 bases, and 5 bases stayed unmatched. The CDR3 loop is CASTLDRASYEQYF. CDR3 bases: TGTGCCAGCACCCTGGACAGGGCCTCCTACGAGCAGTACTTC.

This clonotype was observed many times. The genes are TRBV7-6 and TRBJ2-3, with D maybe TRBD1 (6 bases). This CDR3 is 14 amino acids long. V lost 0 bases to trimming and J lost 5 bases, with 9 bases between them. Germline V lookup: CDR1 SGHVS, CDR2 FNYEAQ. CDR3 in DNA: TGTGCCAGCAGCTTAGCGGGGGCCATAGATACGCAGTATTTT. Its protein is CASSLAGAIDTQYF.

The chain recombines TRBV7-9 with TRBJ1-4; D may be TRBD1 (5 bases). Trimming removed 0 bases from V and 4 bases from J, with 12 bases in between. The CDR3 covers 16 residues. The germline V gene encodes CDR1 SEHNR and CDR2 FQNEAQ (reference sequence). The CDR3 protein is CASSLAQDSLNEKLFF. The CDR3 nucleotides are TGTGCCAGCAGCTTAGCGCAAGACAGCCTTAATGAAAAACTGTTTTTT.

The sample holds a few counts of this clonotype. The genes are TRBV3-2 and TRBJ1-3; TRBD1 is taken as the D call from the table, unchecked against the DNA. TRBV3-2 corresponds to a pseudogene. The CDR3 sequence is 15 residues long. CDR3 amino acids: CASSQGEGGGNTIYF. For the CDR3, the DNA is TGTGCCAGCAGCCAAGGAGAAGGGGGTGGAAACACCATATATTTT.

At least ten counts were recorded for this clonotype. The gene calls are TRBV7-2 and TRBJ2-1; TRBD2 matches 7 bases. V shed 8 bases and J 4 bases; nucleotides not matched to a gene: 5. CDR1 is SGHTA and CDR2 is FQGNSA in the germline V gene. The CDR3 length is 13 residues. The CDR3 nucleotides read TGTGCCAGCGGGGTGCGGGGGTACAATGAGCAGTTCTTC. This sequence encodes CASGVRGYNEQFF.

This clonotype has a handful of counts. The rearrangement joins TRBV11-3 to TRBJ1-3; 9 bases match TRBD1. The length of the CDR3 is 16 residues. Germline loops: CDR1 SGHNT, CDR2 YENEEA. The V and J ends lost 5 bases and 0 bases, in that order; junction bases with no gene match: 5. This CDR3 is CASSPGTGNSGNTIYF. CDR3 bases: TGTGCCAGCAGCCCAGGGACAGGGAACTCTGGAAACACCATATATTTT.

By share, this clonotype counts as medium-sized. The chain recombines TRBV7-6 with TRBJ2-2; D may be TRBD2 (5 bases). Trimming took 8 bases from V and 5 from J, leaving 9 bases between them. Germline CDR1 and CDR2: SGHVS and FNYEAQ. The CDR3 loop spans 12 amino acids. CDR3 region: CASEGRTGELFF. CDR3 nucleotide sequence: TGTGCCAGCGAGGGCCGGACCGGGGAGCTGTTTTTT. Looking up the rest from reference TRBV7-6 and TRBJ2-2 gives the full variable domain: GAGVSQSPRYKVTKRGQDVALRCDPISGHVSLYWYRQALGQGPEFLTYFNYEAQQDKSGLPNDRFSAERPEGSISTLTIQRTEQRDSAMYRCASEGRTGELFFGEGSRLTVL.

Many counts were recorded for this clonotype. The rearrangement links TRBV5-1 to TRBJ2-3; D unresolved. The CDR3 contains 13 residues. The ends were cut back, 1 base at V and 1 base at J, with 4 bases in the middle. CDR1 is SGHRS and CDR2 is YFSETQ in the germline V gene. The DNA for the CDR3 is TGCGCCAGCAGCTTGCAGGGCACAGATACGCAGTATTTT. Residues: CASSLQGTDTQYF. Using reference TRBV5-1 and TRBJ2-3 for the parts outside the CDR3, the full variable domain is KAGVTQTPRYLIKTRGQQVTLSCSPISGHRSVSWYQQTPGQGLQFLFEYFSETQRNKGNFPGRFSGRQFSNSRSEMNVSTLELGDSALYLCASSLQGTDTQYFGPGTRLTVL.

This rearrangement joins TRBV12-3 or TRBV12-4 to TRBJ1-2, with D uncertain. Between the trimmed V and J ends, which lost 8 bases and 2 bases, there was a span of 15 bases. This CDR3 has 14 amino acids. This CDR3 is CASGSRPSNYGYTF. The CDR3 nucleotides read TGTGCCAGCGGATCTCGACCAAGCAACTATGGCTACACCTTC.

The sample holds a few counts of this clonotype. V gene TRBV11-2 combines with J gene TRBJ2-7, with D perhaps matching TRBD2 (5 bases). V lost 0 bases to trimming and J lost 6 bases, with 15 bases between them. CDR3 length: 15 amino acids. The germline V gene encodes CDR1 SGHAT and CDR2 FQNNGV. The CDR3 sequence: CASSLDAVTGSEQYF. CDR3 coding DNA: TGTGCCAGCAGCTTAGATGCAGTCACGGGGTCCGAGCAGTACTTC. The full variable domain, with the rest looked up from reference TRBV11-2 and TRBJ2-7, is EAGVAQSPRYKIIEKRQSVAFWCNPISGHATLYWYQQILGQGPKLLIQFQNNGVVDDSQLPKDRFSAERLKGVDSTLKIQPAKLEDSAVYLCASSLDAVTGSEQYFGPGTRLTVT.

The genes are TRBV10-1 and TRBJ2-5, with D perhaps matching TRBD1 (5 bases). The CDR3 is 13 amino acids. Trimming removed 0 bases at V and 3 bases at J, with 5 bases between. The germline CDR1 and CDR2 sequences are WNHNN and SYGVQD (reference sequence). This CDR3 is CASSESGEETQYF. The CDR3 nucleotides read TGCGCCAGCAGTGAGTCAGGGGAAGAGACCCAGTACTTC.

This clonotype appeared many times. The rearrangement joins TRBV9 to TRBJ1-1; D is unclear. The length of the CDR3 is 14 residues. Germline lookup yields CDR1 SGDLS and CDR2 YYNGEE. Trimming pared 2 bases from V and 7 bases from J, leaving 15 bases between. CDR3 nucleotide sequence: TGTGCCAGCAGCGTCCACCCAGAACGTAGTGAAGCTTTCTTT. It specifies CASSVHPERSEAFF.

This clonotype has at least ten counts. The rearrangement joins TRBV18 to TRBJ1-2; 7 bases map to TRBD1. The CDR3 is made up of 15 amino acids. Germline lookup yields CDR1 KGHSH and CDR2 LQKENI. J gave up 3 bases and V 3 bases, and 7 bases lay outside the gene matches. CDR3 sequence reads: CASSPTQDRDYGYTF. CDR3 DNA sequence: TGTGCCAGCTCACCGACTCAAGACAGGGACTATGGCTACACCTTC.

A few counts support this clonotype. The rearrangement links TRBV6-2 or TRBV6-3 to TRBJ1-5; TRBD1 is a possible D gene (5 bases). The V gene's germline CDR1 is MNHEY and CDR2 SVGEGT. The CDR3 covers 15 residues. V lost 2 bases and J lost 3, with 11 bases in between. The CDR3 is CASSYTGLDNQPQHF. The CDR3, as DNA: TGTGCCAGCAGTTACACGGGGCTGGACAATCAGCCCCAGCATTTT.

The table lists this clonotype with many counts. The V and J genes are TRBV12-3 or TRBV12-4 and TRBJ2-4, with 8 bases aligning to TRBD2. The CDR3 covers 16 residues. V dropped 1 base and J dropped 1; count of bases not matched to a gene: 3. The DNA of the CDR3 is TGTGCCAGCAGTTTAGTCGGGGGGGGCGCCAAAAACATTCAGTACTTC. Encoded protein: CASSLVGGGAKNIQYF.

This clonotype was counted at least ten times. The rearrangement joins TRBV3-1 to TRBJ1-2; D is undetermined. The CDR3 loop spans 13 amino acids. The ends were cut back, 2 bases at V and 13 bases at J, with 17 bases in the middle. Germline CDR1 is LGHDT and CDR2 is YNNKEL (reference sequence). The CDR3 sequence is CASSQLAARMSTF. CDR3 nucleotides: TGTGCCAGCAGCCAACTTGCCGCCCGGATGAGCACCTTC.

This clonotype was seen only a few times. V and J are TRBV19 and TRBJ2-2; D unresolved. The V and J ends lost 3 bases and 0 bases respectively, with 11 bases between them. Germline V gene data show CDR1 as LNHDA and CDR2 as SQIVND (reference sequence). The CDR3 totals 16 residues. The CDR3 sequence: CASSILGTSNTGELFF. The CDR3, as DNA: TGTGCCAGTAGTATCCTGGGCACCTCGAACACCGGGGAGCTGTTTTTT. Together with reference TRBV19 and TRBJ2-2, the CDR3 gives the full variable domain: DGGITQSPKYLFRKEGQNVTLSCEQNLNHDAMYWYRQDPGQGLRLIYYSQIVNDFQKGDIAEGYSVSREKKESFPLTVTSAQKNPTAFYLCASSILGTSNTGELFFGEGSRLTVL.

The chain couples TRBV11-2 to TRBJ2-3; TRBD2 is a possible D gene (6 bases). Trimming left V 5 bases short and J 9 bases short, with 18 bases between. Looked up from germline, CDR1 is SGHAT and CDR2 is FQNNGV. This CDR3 region has 14 residues. This CDR3 reads CASSAGLGGGTQYF. The CDR3 nucleotides read TGTGCCAGCAGCGCCGGACTTGGGGGAGGCACGCAGTATTTT.

This clonotype has a handful of counts. The chain joins TRBV9 to TRBJ2-5, with TRBD1 identical over 8 bases. This CDR3 is built from 17 residues. Germline trimming cut 0 bases from V and 2 bases from J; bases unmatched to any gene: 9. Germline CDR1 SGDLS, CDR2 YYNGEE. The CDR3 protein is CASSVAGGQGGQETQYF. In nucleotides, the CDR3 is TGTGCCAGCAGCGTAGCGGGCGGACAGGGAGGACAAGAGACCCAGTACTTC.

This clonotype was picked up many times. The chain links TRBV24-1 to TRBJ1-1, with D tentatively TRBD1 (5 bases). Trimming pared 7 bases from V and 2 bases from J, leaving 10 bases between. Germline values: CDR1 KGHDR, CDR2 SFDVKD. The CDR3 contains 13 residues. CDR3 protein: CATREGSNTEAFF. Here the CDR3 DNA reads TGTGCCACCAGGGAGGGGAGCAACACTGAAGCTTTCTTT.

This clonotype has a handful of counts. J is TRBJ2-6 and V is TRBV12-3 or TRBV12-4; possibly TRBD2 for D (6 bases). The CDR3 sequence is 15 residues long. Trimming left V 3 bases short and J 4 bases short, with 10 bases between. The CDR3 here is CASSLRGGGANVLTF. The CDR3 DNA follows: TGTGCCAGCAGTTTGCGGGGTGGCGGGGCCAACGTCCTGACTTTC.

The chain combines TRBV11-3 with TRBJ1-3; the D is unclear. The CDR3 loop spans 13 amino acids. Germline CDR1 reads SGHNT; CDR2 reads YENEEA. The V and J ends lost 5 bases and 0 bases respectively, with 5 bases between them. The CDR3 reads CASSLRSGNTIYF. In nucleotides, the CDR3 is TGTGCCAGCAGCCTCCGCTCTGGAAACACCATATATTTT. Supplemented by reference TRBV11-3 and TRBJ1-3, the full variable domain reads EAGVVQSPRYKIIEKKQPVAFWCNPISGHNTLYWYLQNLGQGPELLIRYENEEAVDDSQLPKDRFSAERLKGVDSTLKIQPAELGDSAVYLCASSLRSGNTIYFGEGSWLTVV.

This clonotype was seen many times. The J gene is TRBJ2-1, the V gene TRBV7-9; D remains unclear. The germline V gene encodes CDR1 SEHNR and CDR2 FQNEAQ (reference sequence). The germline V and J ends were trimmed by 0 bases and 6 bases, with 6 bases remaining between them. This CDR3 has 13 residues. CDR3 protein: CASSLAVLNEQFF. The CDR3 DNA reads as TGTGCCAGCAGCTTAGCTGTACTCAATGAGCAGTTCTTC.

This clonotype was seen a handful of times. J is TRBJ2-3 and V is TRBV20-1; TRBD2 aligns across 14 bases. The CDR3 is 17 residues long. Germline loops: CDR1 DFQATT, CDR2 SNEGSKA (reference sequence). The V and J ends lost 6 bases and 5 bases, in that order; junction bases with no gene match: 13. The CDR3 DNA reads TGCAGTGCCCAAGGACTAGCGGGGGGCCGGCCAATAGATACGCAGTATTTT. It translates to CSAQGLAGGRPIDTQYF.

In this sample, this clonotype turned up many times. J is TRBJ1-5 and V is TRBV7-3, with D unresolved. V lost 1 base to trimming and J lost 1 base, with 8 bases between them. The CDR3 covers 15 residues. CDR1 and CDR2 (germline): SGHTA, FQGTGA. The CDR3 reads CASSLMGGSNQPQHF. For the CDR3, the DNA is TGTGCCAGCAGCTTAATGGGTGGGAGCAATCAGCCCCAGCATTTT.

This clonotype showed up many times. This chain joins TRBV12-3 or TRBV12-4 and TRBJ2-3; 8 bases line up with TRBD2. This CDR3 is 16 amino acids long. The junction had 12 bases not matched to a gene; V was cut back by 6 bases and J by 4 bases. The CDR3 is CASRTERGSGADTQYF. The CDR3 coding sequence is TGTGCCAGCAGAACTGAGCGGGGGAGTGGGGCAGATACGCAGTATTTT.

At least ten counts were recorded for this clonotype. This chain links TRBV9 with TRBJ1-4; D might be TRBD1 (6 bases). The CDR3 spans 15 residues. V was trimmed by 0 bases and J by 7 bases, leaving 13 bases between them. CDR1 is SGDLS and CDR2 is YYNGEE in the germline V gene. The CDR3 nucleotides read TGTGCCAGCAGCGTAGCAACAGGGCCGAGTGAAAAACTGTTTTTT. Protein sequence: CASSVATGPSEKLFF.

This clonotype was found a few times. J is TRBJ2-1 and V is TRBV10-3; 11 nucleotides agree with TRBD2. J was trimmed by 3 bases and V by 11 bases; bases with no gene match: 6. Per the germline V gene, CDR1 is ENHRY and CDR2 is SYGVKD. CDR3 size: 14 residues. CDR3 residues: CAVTTSGNYNEQFF. CDR3 DNA sequence: TGTGCCGTCACGACTAGCGGGAACTACAATGAGCAGTTCTTC.

Many counts were recorded for this clonotype. This chain connects TRBV5-4 to TRBJ2-7, with a weak D call TRBD2 (6 bases). The ends were cut back, 0 bases at V and 1 base at J, with 11 bases in the middle. The CDR3 has 15 amino acids. Germline V gene sequence: CDR1 SGHNT, CDR2 YYREEE (reference sequence). CDR3: CASSLGRGTSYEQYF. CDR3 nucleotide sequence: TGTGCCAGCAGCTTGGGCCGGGGGACTTCCTACGAGCAGTACTTC.

This clonotype was recorded many times. The rearrangement joins TRBV7-9 to TRBJ1-1; tentative D call: TRBD1 (6 bases). The CDR3 runs to 17 residues. Germline V gene sequence: CDR1 SEHNR, CDR2 FQNEAQ (reference sequence). The V end was cut by 1 base, the J end by 0 bases, with 15 bases between. In DNA form, the CDR3 reads TGTGCCAGCAGCTTAGAAGACAGGTGGCTGGTGAACACTGAAGCTTTCTTT. Translated, it gives CASSLEDRWLVNTEAFF.